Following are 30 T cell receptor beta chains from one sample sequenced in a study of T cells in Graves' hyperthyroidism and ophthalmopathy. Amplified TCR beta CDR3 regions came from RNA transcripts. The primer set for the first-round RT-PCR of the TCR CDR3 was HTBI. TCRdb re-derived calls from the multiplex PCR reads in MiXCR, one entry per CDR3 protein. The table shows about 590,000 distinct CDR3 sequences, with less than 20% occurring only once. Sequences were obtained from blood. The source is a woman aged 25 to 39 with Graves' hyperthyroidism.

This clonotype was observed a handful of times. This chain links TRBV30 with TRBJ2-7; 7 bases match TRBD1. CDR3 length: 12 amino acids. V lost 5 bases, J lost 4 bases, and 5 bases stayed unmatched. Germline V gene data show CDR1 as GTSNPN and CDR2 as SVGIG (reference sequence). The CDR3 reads CAWATGEYEQYF. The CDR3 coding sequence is TGTGCCTGGGCAACAGGGGAGTACGAGCAGTACTTC. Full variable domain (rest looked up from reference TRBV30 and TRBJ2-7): SQTIHQWPATLVQPVGSPLSLECTVEGTSNPNLYWYRQAAGRGLQLLFYSVGIGQISSEVPQNLSASRPQDRQFILSSKKLLLSDSGFYLCAWATGEYEQYFGPGTRLTVT.

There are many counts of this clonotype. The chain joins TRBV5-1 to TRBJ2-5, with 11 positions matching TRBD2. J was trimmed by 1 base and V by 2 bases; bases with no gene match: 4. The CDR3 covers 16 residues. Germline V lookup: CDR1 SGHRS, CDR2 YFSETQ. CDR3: CASSFTSGSSQETQYF. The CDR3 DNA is TGCGCCAGCAGCTTCACTAGCGGGAGTAGCCAAGAGACCCAGTACTTC.

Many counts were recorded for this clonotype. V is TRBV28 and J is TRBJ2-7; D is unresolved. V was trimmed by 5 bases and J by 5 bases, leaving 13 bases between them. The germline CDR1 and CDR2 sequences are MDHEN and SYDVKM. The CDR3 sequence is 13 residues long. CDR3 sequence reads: CASSTLYSHEQYF. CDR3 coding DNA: TGTGCCAGCAGTACTCTCTACAGCCACGAGCAGTACTTC.

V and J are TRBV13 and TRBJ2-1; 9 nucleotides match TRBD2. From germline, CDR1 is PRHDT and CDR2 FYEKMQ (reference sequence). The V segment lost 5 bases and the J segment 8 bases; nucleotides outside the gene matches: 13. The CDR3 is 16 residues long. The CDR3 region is CASSPGGGGAPYEQFF. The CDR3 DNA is TGTGCCAGCAGCCCGGGCGGCGGGGGGGCCCCCTATGAGCAGTTCTTC.

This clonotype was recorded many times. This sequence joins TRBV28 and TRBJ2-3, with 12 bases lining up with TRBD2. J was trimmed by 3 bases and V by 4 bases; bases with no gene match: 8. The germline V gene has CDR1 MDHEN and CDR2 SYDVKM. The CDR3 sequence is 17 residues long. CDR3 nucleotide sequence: TGTGCCAGCAGTTCCCGCCCTGGACTAGCGGGGACAGATACGCAGTATTTT. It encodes CASSSRPGLAGTDTQYF.

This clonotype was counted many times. The CDR3 bases are TGTGCCAGCAGTAATGCGGGACTAGTCCACAATGAGCAGTTCTTC. Protein: CASSNAGLVHNEQFF. V usage is TRBV2 and J usage is TRBJ2-1; TRBD2 agrees at 8 bases. The CDR3 covers 15 residues. The germline gives CDR1 SNHLY, CDR2 FYNNEI. Trimming removed 5 bases from V and 5 bases from J; junction bases left unmatched: 8.

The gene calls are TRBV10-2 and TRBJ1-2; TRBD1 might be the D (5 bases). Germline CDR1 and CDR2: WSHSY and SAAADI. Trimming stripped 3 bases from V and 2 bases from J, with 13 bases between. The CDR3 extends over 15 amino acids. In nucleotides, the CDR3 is TGCGCCAGCAGTGACTTTGGGGACTTGAACTATGGCTACACCTTC. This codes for CASSDFGDLNYGYTF.

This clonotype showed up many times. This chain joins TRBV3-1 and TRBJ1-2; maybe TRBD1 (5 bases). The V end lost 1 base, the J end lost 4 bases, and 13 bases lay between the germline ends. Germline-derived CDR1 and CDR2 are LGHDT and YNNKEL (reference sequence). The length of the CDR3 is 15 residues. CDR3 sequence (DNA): TGTGCCAGCAGCCAAGGGGCACAGGTCGGCTATGGCTACACCTTC. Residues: CASSQGAQVGYGYTF.

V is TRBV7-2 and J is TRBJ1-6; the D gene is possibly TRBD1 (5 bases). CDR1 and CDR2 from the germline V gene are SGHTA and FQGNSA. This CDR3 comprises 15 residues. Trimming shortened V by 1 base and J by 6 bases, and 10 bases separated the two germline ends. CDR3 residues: CASSLVDSINSPLHF. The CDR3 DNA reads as TGTGCCAGCAGCTTAGTAGACAGCATTAATTCACCCCTCCACTTT.

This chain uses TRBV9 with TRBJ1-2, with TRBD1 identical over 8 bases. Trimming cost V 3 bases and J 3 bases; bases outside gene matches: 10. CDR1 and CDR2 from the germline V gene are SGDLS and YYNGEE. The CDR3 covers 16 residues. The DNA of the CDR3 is TGTGCCAGCAGCGCCCCTGGGGCAGGGGGCCACTATGGCTACACCTTC. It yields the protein CASSAPGAGGHYGYTF. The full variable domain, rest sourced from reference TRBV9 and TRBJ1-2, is DSGVTQTPKHLITATGQRVTLRCSPRSGDLSVYWYQQSLDQGLQFLIQYYNGEERAKGNILERFSAQQFPDLHSELNLSSLELGDSALYFCASSAPGAGGHYGYTFGSGTRLTVV.

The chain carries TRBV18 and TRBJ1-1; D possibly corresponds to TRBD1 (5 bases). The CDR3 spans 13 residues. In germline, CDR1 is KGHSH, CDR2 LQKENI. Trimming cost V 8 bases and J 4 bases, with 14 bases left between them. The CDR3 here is CASLRGYSTEAFF. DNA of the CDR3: TGTGCCAGCCTTCGGGGGTACAGCACTGAAGCTTTCTTT.

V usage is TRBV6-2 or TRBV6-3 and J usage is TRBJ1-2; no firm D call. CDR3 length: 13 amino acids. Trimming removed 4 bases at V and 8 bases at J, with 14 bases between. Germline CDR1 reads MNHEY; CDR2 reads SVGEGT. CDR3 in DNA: TGTGCCAGCAGTTCTCCCATACTTCAAGGCTACACCTTC. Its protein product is CASSSPILQGYTF.

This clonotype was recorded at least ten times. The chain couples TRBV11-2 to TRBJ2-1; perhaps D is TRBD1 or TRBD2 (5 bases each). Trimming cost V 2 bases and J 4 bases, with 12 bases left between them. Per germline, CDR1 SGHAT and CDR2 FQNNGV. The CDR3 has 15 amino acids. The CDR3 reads CASSLMAGAYNEQFF. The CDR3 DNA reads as TGTGCCAGCAGCTTAATGGCCGGGGCATACAATGAGCAGTTCTTC. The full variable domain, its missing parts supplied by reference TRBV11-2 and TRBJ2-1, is EAGVAQSPRYKIIEKRQSVAFWCNPISGHATLYWYQQILGQGPKLLIQFQNNGVVDDSQLPKDRFSAERLKGVDSTLKIQPAKLEDSAVYLCASSLMAGAYNEQFFGPGTRLTVL.

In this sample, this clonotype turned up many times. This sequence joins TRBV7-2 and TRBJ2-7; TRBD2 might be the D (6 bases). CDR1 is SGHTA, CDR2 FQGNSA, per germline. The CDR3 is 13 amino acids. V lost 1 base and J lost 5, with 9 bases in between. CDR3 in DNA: TGTGCCAGCAGCTTAGGGAGGACTAACGAGCAGTACTTC. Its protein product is CASSLGRTNEQYF.

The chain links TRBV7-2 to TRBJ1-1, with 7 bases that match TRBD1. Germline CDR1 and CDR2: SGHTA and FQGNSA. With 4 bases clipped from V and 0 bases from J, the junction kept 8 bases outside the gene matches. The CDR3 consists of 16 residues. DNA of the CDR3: TGTGCCAGCAGCTATCAATCGGACAGGCTGAACACTGAAGCTTTCTTT. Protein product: CASSYQSDRLNTEAFF. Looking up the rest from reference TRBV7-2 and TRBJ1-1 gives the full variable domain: GAGVSQSPSNKVTEKGKDVELRCDPISGHTALYWYRQSLGQGLEFLIYFQGNSAPDKSGLPSDRFSAERTGGSVSTLTIQRTQQEDSAVYLCASSYQSDRLNTEAFFGQGTRLTVV.

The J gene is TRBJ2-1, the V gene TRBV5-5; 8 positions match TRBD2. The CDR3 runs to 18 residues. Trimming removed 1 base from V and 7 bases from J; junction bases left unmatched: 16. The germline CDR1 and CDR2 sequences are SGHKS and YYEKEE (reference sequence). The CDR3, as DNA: TGTGCCAGCAGCTTGAAGGGCTTGGTAGCGGGAACCAGAAATGAGCAGTTCTTC. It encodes CASSLKGLVAGTRNEQFF.

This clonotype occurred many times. CDR3 nucleotides: TGCAGCGTTGGAGGGGGGCGCGAGACCCAGTACTTC. Translating it yields CSVGGGRETQYF. The chain joins TRBV29-1 to TRBJ2-5; TRBD1 or TRBD2 may be the D gene (6 bases each). The CDR3 is 12 amino acids. Germline V gene sequence: CDR1 SQVTM, CDR2 ANQGSEA. The V gene lost 4 bases and the J gene lost 5 bases, with 11 bases spanning the gap.

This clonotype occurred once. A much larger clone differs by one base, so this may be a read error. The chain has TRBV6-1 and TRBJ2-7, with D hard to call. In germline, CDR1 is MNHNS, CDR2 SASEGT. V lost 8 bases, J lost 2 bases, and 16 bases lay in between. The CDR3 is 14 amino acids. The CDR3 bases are TGTGCCAGCGGTGTGCGCGATTCCACCTACGAGCAGTACTTC. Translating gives CASGVRDSTYEQYF.

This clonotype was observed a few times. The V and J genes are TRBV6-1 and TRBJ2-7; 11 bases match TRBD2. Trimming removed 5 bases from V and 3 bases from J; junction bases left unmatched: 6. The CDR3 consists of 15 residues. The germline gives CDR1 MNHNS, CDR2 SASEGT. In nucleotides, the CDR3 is TGTGCCAGCAGTCCGACTAGCGGGAAGCACTACGAGCAGTACTTC. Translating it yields CASSPTSGKHYEQYF.

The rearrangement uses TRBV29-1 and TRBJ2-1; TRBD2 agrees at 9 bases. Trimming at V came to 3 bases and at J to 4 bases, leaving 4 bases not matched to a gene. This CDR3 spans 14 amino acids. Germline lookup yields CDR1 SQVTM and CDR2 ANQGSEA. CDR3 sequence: CSVESSGTYNEQFF. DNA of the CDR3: TGCAGCGTTGAGTCTAGCGGGACTTACAATGAGCAGTTCTTC.

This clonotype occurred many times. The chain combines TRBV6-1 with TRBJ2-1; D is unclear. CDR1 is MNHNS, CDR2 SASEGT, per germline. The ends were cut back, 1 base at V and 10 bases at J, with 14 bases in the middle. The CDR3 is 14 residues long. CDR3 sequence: CASSEGTAGLEQFF. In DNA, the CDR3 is TGTGCCAGCAGTGAAGGGACGGCCGGCTTGGAGCAGTTCTTC.

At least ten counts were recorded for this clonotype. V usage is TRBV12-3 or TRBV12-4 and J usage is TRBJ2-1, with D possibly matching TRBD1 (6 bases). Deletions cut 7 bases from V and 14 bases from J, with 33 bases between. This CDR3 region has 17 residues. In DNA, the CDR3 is TGTGCCAGCAAAAGTACAGGGTCCCGACTGGATCTACCCCCAGAGTTCTTC. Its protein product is CASKSTGSRLDLPPEFF.

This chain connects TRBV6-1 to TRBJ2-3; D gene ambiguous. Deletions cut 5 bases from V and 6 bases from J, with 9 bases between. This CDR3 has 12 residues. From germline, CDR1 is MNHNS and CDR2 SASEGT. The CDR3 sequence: CASSTHTDTQYF. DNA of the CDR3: TGTGCCAGCAGTACCCACACGGATACGCAGTATTTT.

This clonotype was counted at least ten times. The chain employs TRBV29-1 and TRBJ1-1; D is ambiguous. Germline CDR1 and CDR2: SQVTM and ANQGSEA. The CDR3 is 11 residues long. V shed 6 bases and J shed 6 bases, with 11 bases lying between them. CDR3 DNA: TGCAGCGTCGCAGGCGCATCTGAAGCTTTCTTT. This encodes CSVAGASEAFF.

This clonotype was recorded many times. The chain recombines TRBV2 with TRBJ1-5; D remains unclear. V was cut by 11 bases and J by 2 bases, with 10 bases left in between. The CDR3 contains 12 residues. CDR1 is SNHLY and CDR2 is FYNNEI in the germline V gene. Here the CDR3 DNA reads TGTGCCGTACAGAATGGCAATCAGCCCCAGCATTTT. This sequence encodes CAVQNGNQPQHF.

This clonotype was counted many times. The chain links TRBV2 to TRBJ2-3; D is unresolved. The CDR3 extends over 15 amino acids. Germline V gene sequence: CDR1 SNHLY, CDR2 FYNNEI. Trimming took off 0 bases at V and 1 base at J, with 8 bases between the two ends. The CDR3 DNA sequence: TGTGCCAGCAGTGAAGCCAGTCGCGGCACAGATACGCAGTATTTT. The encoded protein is CASSEASRGTDTQYF.

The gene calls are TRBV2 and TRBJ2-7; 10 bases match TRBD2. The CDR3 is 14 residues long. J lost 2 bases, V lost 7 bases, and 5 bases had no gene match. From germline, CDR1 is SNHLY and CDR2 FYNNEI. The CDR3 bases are TGTGCCAGCACCGCAGGGACTAGCGCCTACGAGCAGTACTTC. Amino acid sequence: CASTAGTSAYEQYF.

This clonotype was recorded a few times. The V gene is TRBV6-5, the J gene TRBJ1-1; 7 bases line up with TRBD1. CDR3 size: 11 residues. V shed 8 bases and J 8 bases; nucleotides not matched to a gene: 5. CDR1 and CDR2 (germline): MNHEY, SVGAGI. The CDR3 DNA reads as TGTGCCAGCGGACGACAGGGCGAAGCTTTCTTT. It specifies CASGRQGEAFF.

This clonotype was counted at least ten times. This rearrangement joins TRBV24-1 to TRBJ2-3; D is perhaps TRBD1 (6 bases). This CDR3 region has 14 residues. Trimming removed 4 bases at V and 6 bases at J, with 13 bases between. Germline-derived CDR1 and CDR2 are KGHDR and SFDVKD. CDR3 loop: CATSDPGAEDTQYF. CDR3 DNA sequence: TGTGCCACCAGTGACCCAGGGGCGGAGGATACGCAGTATTTT.

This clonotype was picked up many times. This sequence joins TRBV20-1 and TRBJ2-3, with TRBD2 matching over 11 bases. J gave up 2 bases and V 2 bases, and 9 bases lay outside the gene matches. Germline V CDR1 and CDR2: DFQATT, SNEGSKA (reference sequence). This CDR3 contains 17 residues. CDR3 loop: CSARIVAGGPTTDTQYF. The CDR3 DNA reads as TGCAGTGCTAGAATAGTAGCGGGAGGGCCTACCACAGATACGCAGTATTTT.